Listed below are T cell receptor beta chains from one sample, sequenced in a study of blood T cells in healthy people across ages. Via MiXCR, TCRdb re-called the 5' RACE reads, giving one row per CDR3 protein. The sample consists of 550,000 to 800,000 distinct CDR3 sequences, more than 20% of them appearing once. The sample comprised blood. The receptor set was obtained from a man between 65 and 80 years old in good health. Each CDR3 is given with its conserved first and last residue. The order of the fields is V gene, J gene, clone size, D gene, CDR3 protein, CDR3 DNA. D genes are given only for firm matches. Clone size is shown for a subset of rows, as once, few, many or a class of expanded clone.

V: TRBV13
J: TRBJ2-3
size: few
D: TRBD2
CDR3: CASSPRTSGIGDTQYF
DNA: TGTGCCAGCAGCCCACGGACTAGCGGGATTGGAGATACGCAGTATTTT

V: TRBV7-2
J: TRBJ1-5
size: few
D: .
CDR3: CASSSRRQPQHF
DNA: TGTGCCAGCAGCTCACGTAGGCAGCCCCAGCATTTT

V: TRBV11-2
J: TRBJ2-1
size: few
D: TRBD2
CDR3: CASTGGDSYNEQFF
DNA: TGTGCCAGCACCGGGGGGGACTCCTACAATGAGCAGTTCTTC

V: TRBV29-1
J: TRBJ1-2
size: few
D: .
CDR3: CSVGGESNYGYTF
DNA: TGCAGCGTTGGTGGGGAGAGTAACTATGGCTACACCTTC

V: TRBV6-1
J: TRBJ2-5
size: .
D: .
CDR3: CASSVIVGGGETQYF
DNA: TGTGCCAGCAGTGTCATAGTGGGAGGAGGAGAGACCCAGTACTTC

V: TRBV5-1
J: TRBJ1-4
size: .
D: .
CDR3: CASSFAGQTNEKLFF
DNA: TGCGCCAGCAGCTTCGCGGGACAAACTAATGAAAAACTGTTTTTT

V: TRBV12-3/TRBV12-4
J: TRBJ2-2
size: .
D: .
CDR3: CASSLSRGEVNTGELFF
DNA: TGTGCCAGCAGTTTAAGTAGGGGAGAGGTTAACACCGGGGAGCTGTTTTTT

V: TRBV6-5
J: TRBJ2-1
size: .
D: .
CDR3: CASSSYQDGPWYF
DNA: TGTGCCAGCAGTTCCTATCAGGACGGCCCATGGTACTTC

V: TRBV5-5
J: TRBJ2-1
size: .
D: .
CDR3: CASSFVGHPNNEQFF
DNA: TGTGCCAGCAGCTTTGTGGGCCATCCCAACAATGAGCAGTTCTTC

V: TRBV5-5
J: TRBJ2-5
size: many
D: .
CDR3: CASSSGWGETQYF
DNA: TGTGCCAGCAGCTCCGGTTGGGGGGAGACCCAGTACTTC

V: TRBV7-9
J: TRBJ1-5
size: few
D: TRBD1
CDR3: CASSLAWTGGRGQPQHF
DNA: TGTGCCAGCAGCTTAGCTTGGACAGGGGGCCGGGGTCAGCCCCAGCATTTT